This is a list of T cell receptor beta chains from one sample in a study of radiation and T cells in renal cell carcinoma. Assay used: immunoSEQ multiplex PCR; TCRdb lists only in-frame clones, some missing. The repertoire consists of about 130,000 clones, with roughly 80% occurring once and the leading ten covering approximately 3%. The material was blood, obtained from a patient whose treatment included radiotherapy and nephrectomy. These receptor sequences come from an older woman with renal cell carcinoma. CDR3s include the opening cysteine and the closing phenylalanine or tryptophan.

V gene: TRBV7-9
J gene: TRBJ1-1
CDR3 protein: CASSFGTGYTEAFF

V gene: TRBV6-1
J gene: TRBJ2-5
CDR3 protein: CASSEGLAGVETQYF

V gene: TRBV19
J gene: TRBJ1-1
CDR3 protein: CASSRRGVEDTEAFF

V gene: TRBV28
J gene: TRBJ1-1
CDR3 protein: CASSLRHLEITEAFF

V gene: TRBV9
J gene: TRBJ2-7
CDR3 protein: CASSVVIQSSYEQYF

V gene: TRBV5-6
J gene: TRBJ2-2
CDR3 protein: CASSFIQGGNGELFF

V gene: TRBV6-1
J gene: TRBJ2-1
CDR3 protein: CASSDSGAAYNEQFF

V gene: TRBV15
J gene: TRBJ2-7
CDR3 protein: CATSRDARGPEQYF

V gene: TRBV9
J gene: TRBJ1-4
CDR3 protein: CASSPHPATNEKLFF

V gene: TRBV10-3
J gene: TRBJ2-7
CDR3 protein: CAISETPPGQGSSLYEQYF

V gene: TRBV5-1
J gene: TRBJ2-7
CDR3 protein: CASSLNVAGYYEQYF

V gene: TRBV29-1
J gene: TRBJ1-1
CDR3 protein: CSVEGRPSTEAFF

V gene: TRBV5-6
J gene: TRBJ2-1
CDR3 protein: CASSDMGLAGGNEQFF

V gene: TRBV7-2
J gene: TRBJ1-2
CDR3 protein: CASSKDRGSYTF

V gene: TRBV5-1
J gene: TRBJ2-3
CDR3 protein: CASSLAVLGDTQYF

V gene: TRBV27
J gene: TRBJ1-2
CDR3 protein: CASSPTEPYGYTF

V gene: TRBV28
J gene: TRBJ2-3
CDR3 protein: CASSPPGGRESTDTQYF

V gene: TRBV5-1
J gene: TRBJ2-7
CDR3 protein: CASSLQADSYEQYF

V gene: TRBV9
J gene: TRBJ2-5
CDR3 protein: CASSSDQGVGETQYF

V gene: TRBV7-2
J gene: TRBJ1-5
CDR3 protein: CASSLAGAFGQPQHF

V gene: TRBV10-2
J gene: TRBJ1-1
CDR3 protein: CASKNRVTEAFF

V gene: TRBV15
J gene: TRBJ2-1
CDR3 protein: CATSSIGTGNSQWFF

V gene: TRBV28
J gene: TRBJ2-1
CDR3 protein: CASRGLAENEQFF

V gene: TRBV5-4
J gene: TRBJ1-1
CDR3 protein: CASSLDRGLNTEAFF

V gene: TRBV6-5
J gene: TRBJ2-7
CDR3 protein: CASKLGDEQYF

V gene: TRBV6-6
J gene: TRBJ1-1
CDR3 protein: CASRPGDRYSTEAFF

V gene: TRBV5-1
J gene: TRBJ2-7
CDR3 protein: CASSLQGGYEQYF

V gene: TRBV6-1
J gene: TRBJ1-5
CDR3 protein: CASSLGLSSNQPQHF

V gene: TRBV27
J gene: TRBJ1-4
CDR3 protein: CASSSGDNWSEKLFF

V gene: TRBV4-2
J gene: TRBJ1-3
CDR3 protein: CASSQGSEISGNTIYF

V gene: TRBV5-1
J gene: TRBJ1-1
CDR3 protein: CASSLAPNTEAFF

V gene: TRBV5-4
J gene: TRBJ2-2
CDR3 protein: CASSTRTGQSGELFF

V gene: TRBV7-8
J gene: TRBJ2-2
CDR3 protein: CASRALAGPNTGELFF

V gene: TRBV9
J gene: TRBJ1-4
CDR3 protein: CASSVDLGETNEKLFF

V gene: TRBV29-1
J gene: TRBJ2-1
CDR3 protein: CSVEDFSGRGIEQFF

V gene: TRBV30
J gene: TRBJ2-7
CDR3 protein: CAWSVPGYEQYF

V gene: TRBV14
J gene: TRBJ2-7
CDR3 protein: CASSPRTGFFYEQYF

V gene: TRBV6-1
J gene: TRBJ1-1
CDR3 protein: CASKRGQVIAFF

V gene: TRBV28
J gene: TRBJ1-5
CDR3 protein: CASSLKLVEWLQGQEQPQHF

V gene: TRBV5-1
J gene: TRBJ1-6
CDR3 protein: CASSFAPPGGDSPLHF

V gene: TRBV29-1
J gene: TRBJ1-5
CDR3 protein: CSVRDSDNQPQHF

V gene: TRBV9
J gene: TRBJ1-6
CDR3 protein: CASSVGQTVNSPLHF

V gene: TRBV7-2
J gene: TRBJ1-6
CDR3 protein: CASSTWTGGNSPLHF

V gene: TRBV19
J gene: TRBJ2-5
CDR3 protein: CASSMAGGLETQYF

V gene: TRBV6-1
J gene: TRBJ1-1
CDR3 protein: CASSAGKNTEAFF

V gene: TRBV28
J gene: TRBJ1-2
CDR3 protein: CASWDIYGYTF

V gene: TRBV7-9
J gene: TRBJ1-3
CDR3 protein: CASSPPGGNTIYF

V gene: TRBV28
J gene: TRBJ2-7
CDR3 protein: CASSLSSGRTLFEQYF

V gene: TRBV4-1
J gene: TRBJ2-2
CDR3 protein: CASSQVSTGELFF

V gene: TRBV7-2
J gene: TRBJ1-1
CDR3 protein: CASSLARGAEAFF

V gene: TRBV5-1
J gene: TRBJ2-1
CDR3 protein: CASSLVPSGGEQFF

V gene: TRBV2
J gene: TRBJ1-1
CDR3 protein: CASSERGIKAFF

V gene: TRBV18
J gene: TRBJ1-1
CDR3 protein: CASSPRPALGTEAFF